These T cell receptor beta chains were read from a single sample in a study of blood T cells in healthy people across ages. TCRdb itself ran the 5' RACE reads through MiXCR, one entry per CDR3 protein. The table has about 1.6 million distinct CDR3 sequences, almost 35% seen once. The sample taken for sequencing was blood. Receptors were obtained from a woman in her 30s in good health. The CDR3 runs from the conserved cysteine through the conserved F or W. A D gene is named only where the DNA matches it firmly. Some rows mark clone size as missing; the rest say once, few, many or name a class of expanded clone.

clone size,J gene,D gene,V gene,CDR3 DNA,CDR3 protein
NA,TRBJ2-1,NA,TRBV24-1,TGTGCCACCAGTGATCAACTTTCCCAGGGCTCCTACAATGAGCAGTTCTTC,CATSDQLSQGSYNEQFF
NA,TRBJ1-5,TRBD1,TRBV7-2,TGTGCCAGCAGCCCATGGACAGGGGTGGATCAGCCCCAGCATTTT,CASSPWTGVDQPQHF
few,TRBJ2-5,TRBD2,TRBV7-2,TGTGCCAGTGGGCGGGGGGTCGAGGAGACCCAGTACTTC,CASGRGVEETQYF
many,TRBJ2-7,NA,TRBV20-1,TGCAGTGCTAGAGATTCAGGGAGTCTTACCTACGAGCAGTACTTC,CSARDSGSLTYEQYF
few,TRBJ1-2,NA,TRBV28,TGTGCCAGCAGCAAACGAGGGGGCTACACCTTC,CASSKRGGYTF
NA,TRBJ2-7,NA,TRBV4-1,TGCGCCGGCAGCCAACGGGAGACTACCTCCTACGAGCAGTACTTC,CAGSQRETTSYEQYF
few,TRBJ1-2,NA,TRBV27,TGTGCCAGCAGTTTATCTGTAGGGGGTATTCTTGGCTACACCTTC,CASSLSVGGILGYTF
many,TRBJ1-6,NA,TRBV5-1,TGCGCCAGCAGCCTGCGGGAAAATTCACCCCTCCACTTT,CASSLRENSPLHF
few,TRBJ1-2,NA,TRBV12-3/TRBV12-4,TGTGCCAGCACCCTTAACAGGGAGGGCTATGGCTACACCTTC,CASTLNREGYGYTF
few,TRBJ2-7,TRBD2,TRBV12-3/TRBV12-4,TGTGCCAGCAGTTTGCTGCGGGGGGGCCCCGAGCAGTACTTC,CASSLLRGGPEQYF
NA,TRBJ1-2,TRBD1,TRBV28,TGTGCCAGCCTGGGACAGAAGGGGTCAAAAGATAACTATGGCTACACCTTC,CASLGQKGSKDNYGYTF
few,TRBJ2-7,TRBD1,TRBV3-1,TGTGCCAGCAGCCATACCGGGACAGGGGGCCACGAGCAGTACTTC,CASSHTGTGGHEQYF
NA,TRBJ2-1,NA,TRBV25-1,TGTGCCAGCAATGAATGGGGCAATGAGCAGTTCTTC,CASNEWGNEQFF
NA,TRBJ1-5,TRBD1,TRBV7-9,TGTGCCAGCAGACCGTCAGAACAGGGGAAGGGCAATCAGCCCCAGCATTTT,CASRPSEQGKGNQPQHF
NA,TRBJ2-5,NA,TRBV14,TGTGCCAGCAGCCGGACTAAAACGGGGACCCAGTACTTC,CASSRTKTGTQYF
NA,TRBJ2-1,NA,TRBV18,TGTGCCAGCTCACCGGGCGGGGAATCCTACAATGAGCAGTTCTTC,CASSPGGESYNEQFF
few,TRBJ1-1,TRBD1,TRBV6-5,TGTGCCAGCAGTAAGGACAGGGGTAAAGCTTTCTTT,CASSKDRGKAFF
NA,TRBJ2-1,NA,TRBV5-1,TGCGCCAGCAGCATCAGCGGGTTGTTCAATGAGCAGTTCTTC,CASSISGLFNEQFF
NA,TRBJ2-1,TRBD2,TRBV6-1,TGTGCCAGCAGGATAGCGGGGGGCCGTTCCTACAATGAGCAGTTCTTC,CASRIAGGRSYNEQFF
few,TRBJ2-1,NA,TRBV27,TGTGCCAGCAGGCCTCCGGGAGTAGGGCAGTTCTTC,CASRPPGVGQFF